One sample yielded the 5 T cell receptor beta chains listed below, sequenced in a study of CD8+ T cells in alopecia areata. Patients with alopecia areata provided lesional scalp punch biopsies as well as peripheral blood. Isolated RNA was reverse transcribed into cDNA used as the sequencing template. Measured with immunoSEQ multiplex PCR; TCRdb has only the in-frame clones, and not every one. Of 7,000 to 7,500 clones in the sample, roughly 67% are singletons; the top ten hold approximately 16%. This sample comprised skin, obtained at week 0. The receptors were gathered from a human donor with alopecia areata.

The CDR3 reads CASSRAGPFLSYEQYF. CDR3 nucleotides: TGCGCCAGCAGCCGAGCGGGGCCTTTCTTGTCCTACGAGCAGTACTTC. This chain uses TRBV4-1 with TRBJ2-7; TRBD2 matches at 7 bases. The CDR3 length is 16 residues. The J segment lost 1 base and the V segment lost 4 bases, leaving 10 bases of the junction unmatched. Germline V gene lookup returns CDR1 MGHRA and CDR2 YSYEKL.

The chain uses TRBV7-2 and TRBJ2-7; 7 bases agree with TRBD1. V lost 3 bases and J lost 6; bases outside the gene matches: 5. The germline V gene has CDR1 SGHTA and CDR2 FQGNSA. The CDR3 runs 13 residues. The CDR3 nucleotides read TGTGCCAGCAGCTTCCCGGACAGGTCCGAGCAGTACTTC. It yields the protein CASSFPDRSEQYF.

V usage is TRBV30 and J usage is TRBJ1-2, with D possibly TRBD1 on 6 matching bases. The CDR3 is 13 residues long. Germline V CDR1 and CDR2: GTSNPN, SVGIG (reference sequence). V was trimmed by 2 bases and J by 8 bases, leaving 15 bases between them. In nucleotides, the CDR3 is TGTGCCTGGAGTATTTCGGGGGCGCAAGGCTACACCTTC. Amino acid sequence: CAWSISGAQGYTF. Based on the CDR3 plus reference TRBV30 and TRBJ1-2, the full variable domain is SQTIHQWPATLVQPVGSPLSLECTVEGTSNPNLYWYRQAAGRGLQLLFYSVGIGQISSEVPQNLSASRPQDRQFILSSKKLLLSDSGFYLCAWSISGAQGYTFGSGTRLTVV.

CDR3 DNA: TGCGCCAGCAGAGGGGGAAACACCATATATTTT. Protein product: CASRGGNTIYF. V and J are TRBV5-1 and TRBJ1-3; D remains ambiguous. The CDR3 has 11 amino acids. Between the trimmed V and J ends, which lost 5 bases and 4 bases, there was a span of 4 bases. Germline CDR1 SGHRS, CDR2 YFSETQ.

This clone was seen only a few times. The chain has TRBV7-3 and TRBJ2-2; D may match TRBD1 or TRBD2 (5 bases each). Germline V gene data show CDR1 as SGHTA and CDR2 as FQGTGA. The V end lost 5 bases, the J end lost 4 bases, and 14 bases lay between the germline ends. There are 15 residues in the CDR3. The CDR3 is CASSSTGAFTGELFF. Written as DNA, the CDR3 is TGTGCCAGCAGCAGCACCGGGGCGTTCACCGGGGAGCTGTTTTTT.